This T cell receptor (beta chain) derives from a study of cytomegalovirus exposure and HLA in healthy donors. At the level of the study: Genotyping of 430 or so donors showed that roughly 80% belonged to the Caucasian-associated ancestry cluster. Study-wide points: When the data were analyzed later, several of the most significant clusters appeared to be linked to common viral pathogens. Later, an analysis showed that TCR beta chains associated with HLA were more clonally expanded than others that were equally common. CMV antigen specificity was confirmed in vitro for a few CMV-associated chains.

PCR used 60 Vbeta primers and 13 Jbeta primers. Clones were sequenced by immunoSEQ multiplex PCR, and TCRdb holds only the in-frame ones, with some missing. This table has about 150,000 clones, around 74% appearing once. Details on this clone: Its antigen is unidentified.

The CDR3 covers 15 residues. With 5 bases removed from V and 3 bases from J, the gap between germline ends came to 17 bases. Germline CDR1 reads SGHDN; CDR2 reads FVKESK. J is TRBJ2-7 and V is TRBV14, with D perhaps matching TRBD2 (5 bases). This receptor was identified in a man between 18 and 29 years old in good health and CMV-seronegative. The sequenced sample consisted of PBMCs. This chain's CDR3 is CASSAGGSPGYEQYF. The CDR3, as DNA: TGTGCCAGCAGCGCCGGAGGTAGTCCCGGCTACGAGCAGTACTTC.